This TCR beta chain was found in a study of T cell responses to AZD1222 COVID-19 vaccine. The CDR3 consists of 13 residues. CDR1 is LNHDA and CDR2 is SQIVND in the germline V gene (reference sequence). Trimming removed 5 bases at V and 7 bases at J, with 12 bases between. Sequencing was performed with immunoSEQ multiplex PCR; in TCRdb, only in-frame clones are kept and a portion is missing. The sample lists 73,000 or so clones; roughly 80% were seen once. The rearrangement links TRBV19 to TRBJ2-1; D is perhaps TRBD1 (5 bases). The input for sequencing was peripheral blood, taken 28 days after the second AZD1222 dose. The receptor was isolated from an adult who received the AZD1222 COVID-19 vaccine. This chain's CDR3 is CASSVAGPNEQFF. The CDR3 coding sequence is TGTGCCAGTAGTGTCGCAGGGCCGAATGAGCAGTTCTTC. Drawing the rest from reference TRBV19 and TRBJ2-1, the complete variable domain is DGGITQSPKYLFRKEGQNVTLSCEQNLNHDAMYWYRQDPGQGLRLIYYSQIVNDFQKGDIAEGYSVSREKKESFPLTVTSAQKNPTAFYLCASSVAGPNEQFFGPGTRLTVL.